This T cell receptor beta chain is from a study of blood T cell repertoires in COVID-19. Study overall: T cells, B-cell-depleted T cells, or PBMCs supplied cDNA or gDNA.

Under the authors' procedure: It was from reference gene primer amplification that nucleated cell counts were estimated. Clones were sequenced by immunoSEQ multiplex PCR, and TCRdb holds only the in-frame ones, with some missing. Clonal size and the V and J genes are those of that table, whereas D and trimming came from the DNA. In the table there are tens of thousands of clones, around nine tenths of which are singletons. The sample comprised peripheral blood. The TCR was taken from a human donor in a cohort sampled during active COVID-19.

The CDR3, as DNA: TGTGCCAGCAGTGATCGGAATCAGCCCCAGCATTTT. Protein sequence: CASSDRNQPQHF. The gene calls are TRBV28 and TRBJ1-5; D is unclear. The CDR3 is 12 amino acids. Germline assignment: CDR1 MDHEN and CDR2 SYDVKM. Trimming stripped 5 bases from V and 4 bases from J, with 6 bases between.